Sequencing of this T cell receptor beta chain was carried out in a study of cytomegalovirus exposure and HLA in healthy donors. Points from the study as a whole: There were around 160 TCR beta chains listed as cytomegalovirus-associated.

The CDR3 is made up of 13 amino acids. V lost 3 bases and J 1 base, leaving 8 bases between the germline ends. Germline V gene lookup returns CDR1 GTSNPN and CDR2 SVGIG (reference sequence). Turning to this clone: The antigen remains undetermined.

The PCR used 60 Vbeta and 13 Jbeta primers. This table comes from immunoSEQ multiplex PCR, and its TCRdb copy is limited to in-frame clones, with some not included. The sample has 40,000 to 45,000 clones. V usage is TRBV30 and J usage is TRBJ2-3, with D possibly matching TRBD1 (5 bases). The sequence derives from a woman aged 25 to 45 in good health and CMV-seronegative. Sequenced: PBMCs. The DNA of the CDR3 is TGTGCCTGGAGCGCACAGGGCACAGATACGCAGTATTTT. Translation: CAWSAQGTDTQYF. The full variable domain, completed using reference TRBV30 and TRBJ2-3, is SQTIHQWPATLVQPVGSPLSLECTVEGTSNPNLYWYRQAAGRGLQLLFYSVGIGQISSEVPQNLSASRPQDRQFILSSKKLLLSDSGFYLCAWSAQGTDTQYFGPGTRLTVL.